This TCR beta chain derives from a study of early T cells in non-severe SARS-CoV-2 infection. As for the study in general: Sequenced bulk RNA came from whole blood that was unsorted, and chains were unpaired. Study conclusions and caveats: There was a bias toward anti-spike CD8 responses in VDJdb matching, which missed private and CD4 specificities.

The protocol attached unique molecular identifiers to individual cDNA molecules. Using its own MiXCR run on the 5' RACE reads, TCRdb lists one record per CDR3 protein. The table lists 55,000 to 85,000 distinct CDR3 sequences, 9% to 10% of them singletons, with around 16% in the top ten. CDR3 length: 15 residues. V lost 7 bases, J lost 4 bases, and 7 bases stayed unmatched. Germline V CDR1 and CDR2: SGHAT, FQNNGV. This clonotype was found many times. Its specificity is unknown. The chain recombines TRBV11-2 with TRBJ2-1; 10 nucleotides match TRBD1. This TCR came from an adult who was a healthcare worker with PCR-confirmed SARS-CoV-2 infection or an uninfected control (not recorded which). Sample: whole blood, taken at baseline. The CDR3 here is CASNSGGQGYNEQFF. The CDR3 nucleotides are TGTGCCAGCAACTCCGGGGGACAGGGGTACAATGAGCAGTTCTTC.